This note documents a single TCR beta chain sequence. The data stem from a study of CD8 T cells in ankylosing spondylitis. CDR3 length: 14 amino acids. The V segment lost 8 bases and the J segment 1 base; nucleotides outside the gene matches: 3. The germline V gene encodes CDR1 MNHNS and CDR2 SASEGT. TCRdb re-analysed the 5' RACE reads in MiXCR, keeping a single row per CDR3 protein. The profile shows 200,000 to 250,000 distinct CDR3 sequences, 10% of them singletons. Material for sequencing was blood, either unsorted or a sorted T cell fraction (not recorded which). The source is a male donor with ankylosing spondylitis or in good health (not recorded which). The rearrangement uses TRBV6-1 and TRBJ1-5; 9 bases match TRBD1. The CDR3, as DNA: TGTGCCAGCCAACAGGGGGCGAGCAATCAGCCCCAGCATTTT. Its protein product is CASQQGASNQPQHF.